Described below is a single TCR beta chain sequence and its context. Profiling relied on immunoSEQ multiplex PCR, and the TCRdb table lists in-frame clones only, not all of them. The sample shows about 82,000 clones, roughly 90% of them seen only once. The sample originates from a study of control samples from healthy donors and cancer patients. Germline loops: CDR1 MNHEY, CDR2 SVGAGI. The V end was cut by 2 bases, the J end by 4 bases, with 12 bases between. This CDR3 comprises 14 residues. The J gene is TRBJ2-7, the V gene TRBV6-5; D is perhaps TRBD2 (5 bases). The sequence was collected from a man aged 50 to 59 in good health. The specimen was blood. The CDR3: CASSYTGDGYEQYF. CDR3 nucleotides: TGTGCCAGCAGTTACACCGGGGATGGGTACGAGCAGTACTTC.